This T cell receptor (beta chain) emerged from a study of OX40 agonist ivuxolimab in advanced cancers. Libraries were prepared by immunoSEQ multiplex PCR; TCRdb keeps only in-frame clonotypes and omits some of them. The sample includes some 17,000 clones, over 75% of them seen just once. The sample here was CD4+ or CD8+ T cells sorted from blood, taken in a trial of the OX40 agonist ivuxolimab. This clonotype was sampled from an adult with an advanced solid tumor such as melanoma, head and neck, liver or kidney cancer.

The CDR3 nucleotides are TGTGCTAGTGGTTTGGTAAGGTACAGGGGAGATGATGGCTACACCTTC. Residues: CASGLVRYRGDDGYTF. This sequence joins TRBV12-5 and TRBJ1-2; TRBD1 matches 7 bases. The V gene's germline CDR1 is LGHNT and CDR2 FRNRAP. The CDR3 is 16 amino acids. The J segment lost 6 bases and the V segment lost 0 bases, leaving 10 bases of the junction unmatched.